This T cell receptor (beta chain) comes out of a study of Graves' ophthalmopathy and Graves' hyperthyroidism. Turning to the study itself: Where ophthalmopathy was absent within 18 months of follow-up, hyperthyroidism was stable.

Clinical symptoms, serum thyroxine, TRAb, thyroid ultrasound and orbital computed tomography formed the basis of diagnosis. This clonotype has at least ten counts. Germline V gene sequence: CDR1 SGDLS, CDR2 YYNGEE. The V and J ends lost 2 bases and 5 bases respectively, with 16 bases between them. The CDR3 is 15 amino acids. The authors amplified TCR beta CDR3 regions, and they did so from RNA transcripts for repertoire sequencing. Second-round multiplex PCR came after a first-round RT-PCR that employed HTBI primers. TCRdb reanalysed the multiplex PCR reads using MiXCR and keeps one entry per CDR3 protein. The data show 900,000 to 1,200,000 distinct CDR3 sequences, approximately 35% seen once.

The sequencing input was peripheral blood or thyroid tissue (not recorded which). The rearrangement joins TRBV9 to TRBJ2-5; D possibly corresponds to TRBD2 (5 bases). The sequence was obtained from an adult man with Graves' hyperthyroidism. The DNA for the CDR3 is TGTGCCAGCAGCGTGTCGGGAATGCAGGAGGAGACCCAGTACTTC. Amino acids: CASSVSGMQEETQYF.